This T cell receptor beta chain originates from a study of shared clonotypes between healthy human individuals. In this sample, this clone turned up once. It was into CD45RA+ naive and CD45RA-negative memory subsets that the CD4+ cells were split. Assay runs were performed at deep level. Sequencing used immunoSEQ multiplex PCR; TCRdb keeps in-frame clones, though not all of them. The repertoire holds about 1.4 million clones, with around 97% as singletons. The CDR3 is 16 amino acids. Germline V lookup: CDR1 MNHEY, CDR2 SMNVEV (reference sequence). V shed 1 base and J shed 4 bases, with 15 bases lying between them.

The chain employs TRBV27 and TRBJ2-3; either TRBD1 or TRBD2 may supply D (6 bases each). The sequencing input was naive CD4+ T cells sorted from blood. This sample's subset: CD45RA+ positively selected. The source of this sequence is a man aged 25-40 years in good health. In DNA, the CDR3 is TGTGCCAGCAGTTTATGGGTAGGGGGGAACCCAGATACGCAGTATTTT. Protein: CASSLWVGGNPDTQYF.